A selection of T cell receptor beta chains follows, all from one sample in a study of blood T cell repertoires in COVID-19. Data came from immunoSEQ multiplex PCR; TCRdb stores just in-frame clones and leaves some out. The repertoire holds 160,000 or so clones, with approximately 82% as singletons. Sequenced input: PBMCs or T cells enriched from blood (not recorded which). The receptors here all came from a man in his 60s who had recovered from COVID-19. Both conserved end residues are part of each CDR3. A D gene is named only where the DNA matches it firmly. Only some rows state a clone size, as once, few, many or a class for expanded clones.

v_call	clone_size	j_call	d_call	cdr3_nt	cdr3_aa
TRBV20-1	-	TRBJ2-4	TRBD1	TGCAGTGCTAGTGCCGGACAGGGGTCCATTCAGTACTTC	CSASAGQGSIQYF
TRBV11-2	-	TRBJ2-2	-	TGTGCCAGCAGCTCCGATGGGCTTAACACCGGGGAGCTGTTTTTT	CASSSDGLNTGELFF
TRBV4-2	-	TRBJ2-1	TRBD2	TGTGCCAGCAGCGGGACTAGCGGGGGACCCAATGAGCAGTTCTTC	CASSGTSGGPNEQFF
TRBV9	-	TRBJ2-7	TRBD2	TGTGCCAGCAGCGTAGATCCTAGCGGGAGCTACGAGCAGTACTTC	CASSVDPSGSYEQYF
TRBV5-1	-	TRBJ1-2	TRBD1	TGCGCCAGCAGGGACAGGTTTTATGGCTACACCTTC	CASRDRFYGYTF
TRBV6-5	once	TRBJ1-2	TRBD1	TGTGCCAGCTTGGACAGGGTCGGCTACACCTTC	CASLDRVGYTF
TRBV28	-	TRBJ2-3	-	TGTGCCAGCAGCCTAACAGATACGCAGTATTTT	CASSLTDTQYF
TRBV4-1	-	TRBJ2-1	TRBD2	TGCGCCAGCAGCCAAGATCGACTAGCGGGGCGATCCTACAATGAGCAGTTCTTC	CASSQDRLAGRSYNEQFF
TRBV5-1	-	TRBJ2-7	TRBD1	TGCGCCAGCAGCAAAGGACAGGGCGGCGGGTACGAGCAGTACTTC	CASSKGQGGGYEQYF
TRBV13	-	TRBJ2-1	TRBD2	TGTGCCAGCAGCCCGGGGGGGGCCTACAATGAGCAGTTCTTC	CASSPGGAYNEQFF
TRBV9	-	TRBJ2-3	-	TGTGCCAGCAGTATCGGGAGCAGGGACTTTAGCACAGATACGCAGTATTTT	CASSIGSRDFSTDTQYF
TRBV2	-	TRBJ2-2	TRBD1	TGTGCCAGCAGTTCCGACAGGGTCGGAACCGGGGAGCTGTTTTTT	CASSSDRVGTGELFF
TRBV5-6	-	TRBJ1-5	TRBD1	TGTGCCAGCAGCTTGTATGGACAGGCGATGAGCAATCAGCCCCAGCATTTT	CASSLYGQAMSNQPQHF
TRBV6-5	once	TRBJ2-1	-	TGTGCCAGCGCTATCAGGAATGAGCAGTTCTTC	CASAIRNEQFF
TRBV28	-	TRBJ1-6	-	TGTGCCAGCAGTTTCAAGGGAGATAGGAATTCACCCCTCCACTTT	CASSFKGDRNSPLHF
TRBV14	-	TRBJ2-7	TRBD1	TGTGCCAGCAGCCAAGAGGGCACCTTGACAGGGGGCTATGAGCAGTACTTC	CASSQEGTLTGGYEQYF
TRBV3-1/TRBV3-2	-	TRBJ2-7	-	TGTGCCAGCAGCAAGATGCCCGCGGGATCCTACGAGCAGTACTTC	CASSKMPAGSYEQYF
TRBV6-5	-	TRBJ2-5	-	TGTGCCAGCGAGTGGACAACGGCCCCACAAGAGACCCAGTACTTC	CASEWTTAPQETQYF
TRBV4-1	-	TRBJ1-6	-	TGCGCCAGCAGCCAGCGGACAGCCAGCAATTCACCCCTCCACTTT	CASSQRTASNSPLHF
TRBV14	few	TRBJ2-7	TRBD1	TGTGCCAGCAGCCAAGAGTCAGGGGGTTGGTACGAGCAGTACTTC	CASSQESGGWYEQYF
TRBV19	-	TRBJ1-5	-	TGTGCCAGTAGTAACAGGGTTAGCAATCAGCCCCAGCATTTT	CASSNRVSNQPQHF
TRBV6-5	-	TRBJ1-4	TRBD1	TGTGCCAGCAGCCAGGGGGCGCTCCCTGAAAAACTGTTTTTT	CASSQGALPEKLFF
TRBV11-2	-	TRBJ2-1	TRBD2	TGTGCCAGCAGCTTAGAGACTAGCGGGGCTTGGGATGATGAGCAGTTCTTC	CASSLETSGAWDDEQFF
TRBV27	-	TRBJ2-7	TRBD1	TGTGCCAGCAGTTTATCGACAGGGGGCGCATACGAGCAGTACTTC	CASSLSTGGAYEQYF
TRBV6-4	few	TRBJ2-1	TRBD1	TGTGCCAGCAGTGACTCGACAGGGGCCTACAATGAGCAGTTCTTC	CASSDSTGAYNEQFF
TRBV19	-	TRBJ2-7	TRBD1	TGTGCCAGTAGTACCTACTCGGGACAGGGTTACGAGCAGTACTTC	CASSTYSGQGYEQYF
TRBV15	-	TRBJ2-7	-	TGTGCCACCAGCAACGGTCCAGGGGAGGGGTTCAACTTC	CATSNGPGEGFNF
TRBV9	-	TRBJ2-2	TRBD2	TGTGCCAGCAGCCCCTCCGCGGGAGGGGGCACCGGGGAGCTGTTTTTT	CASSPSAGGGTGELFF
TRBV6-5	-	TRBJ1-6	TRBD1	TGTGCCAGCAGCACAGGGGATTCACCCCTCCACTTT	CASSTGDSPLHF
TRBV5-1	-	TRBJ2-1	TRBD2	TGCGCCAGCAGCTTGCCGGTAGCGGGGGGGAATGAGCAGTTCTTC	CASSLPVAGGNEQFF
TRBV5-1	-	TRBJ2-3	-	TGCGCCAGCAGCTTGGCCAGTGTCGGCACAGATACGCAGTATTTT	CASSLASVGTDTQYF
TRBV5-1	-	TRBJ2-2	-	TGCGCCAGCAGCTTGGCCGGCGGGGAGACCGGGGAGCTGTTTTTT	CASSLAGGETGELFF
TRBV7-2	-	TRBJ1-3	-	TGTGCCAGCAGCCCTCCAGGGCGGGAGGGAAACACCATATATTTT	CASSPPGREGNTIYF
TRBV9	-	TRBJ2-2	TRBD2	TGTGCCAGCAGCGTAGGACTTCCCGGGACTACCGACACCGGGGAGCTGTTTTTT	CASSVGLPGTTDTGELFF
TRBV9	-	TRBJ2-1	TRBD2	TGTGCCAGCAGCGTTGGACTAGCGGCCTATGGGTCCTACAATGAGCAGTTCTTC	CASSVGLAAYGSYNEQFF
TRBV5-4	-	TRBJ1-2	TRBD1	TGTGCCAGCAGCCCTGGTCGACAGGGGAATAACTATGGCTACACCTTC	CASSPGRQGNNYGYTF
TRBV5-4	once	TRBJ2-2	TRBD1	TGTGCCAGCAGCTTAGGACAGGGGACTTACACCGGGGAGCTGTTTTTT	CASSLGQGTYTGELFF
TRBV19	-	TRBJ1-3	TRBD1	TGTGCCAGTAGGATCCTCGACAGGGCTGGAAACACCATATATTTT	CASRILDRAGNTIYF
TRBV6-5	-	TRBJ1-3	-	TGTGCCAGCAGGGGGAGGGGGGAGCCCAGGGACACCATATATTTT	CASRGRGEPRDTIYF
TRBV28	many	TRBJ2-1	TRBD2	TGTGCCAGCAGTTCGACTAGCGGGAGCGACGCTGAGCAGTTCTTC	CASSSTSGSDAEQFF